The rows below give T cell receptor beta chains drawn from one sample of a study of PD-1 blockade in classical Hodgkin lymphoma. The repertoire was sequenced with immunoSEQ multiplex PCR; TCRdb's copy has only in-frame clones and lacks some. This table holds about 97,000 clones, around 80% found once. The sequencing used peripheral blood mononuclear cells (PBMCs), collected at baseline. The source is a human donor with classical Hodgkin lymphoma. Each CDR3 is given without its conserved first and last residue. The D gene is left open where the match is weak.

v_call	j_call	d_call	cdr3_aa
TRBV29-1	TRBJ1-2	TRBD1	SVGGDSLSNYGYT
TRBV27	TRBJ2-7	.	ASRPRLMVGYEQY
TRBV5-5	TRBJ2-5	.	ASSDPWRRTGTVGETQY
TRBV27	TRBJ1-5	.	AFKGKSNQPQH
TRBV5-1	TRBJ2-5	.	ASSPAGRWTETQY
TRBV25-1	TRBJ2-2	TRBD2	ASSQGGRPNTGELF
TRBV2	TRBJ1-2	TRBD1	ASSVDRGDVTNYGYT
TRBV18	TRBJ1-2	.	ASSPVGNLANYGYT
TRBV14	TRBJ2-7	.	ASSQDNSAGTYEQY
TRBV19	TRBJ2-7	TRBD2	ASSMRLAGGYYEQY
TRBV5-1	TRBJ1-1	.	ASRRDGELKTEAF
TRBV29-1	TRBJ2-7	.	SVLQGGYEQY
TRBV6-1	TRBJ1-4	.	ASSEGGNPGEKLF
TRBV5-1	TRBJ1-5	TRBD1	ASSLDGTGGQPQH